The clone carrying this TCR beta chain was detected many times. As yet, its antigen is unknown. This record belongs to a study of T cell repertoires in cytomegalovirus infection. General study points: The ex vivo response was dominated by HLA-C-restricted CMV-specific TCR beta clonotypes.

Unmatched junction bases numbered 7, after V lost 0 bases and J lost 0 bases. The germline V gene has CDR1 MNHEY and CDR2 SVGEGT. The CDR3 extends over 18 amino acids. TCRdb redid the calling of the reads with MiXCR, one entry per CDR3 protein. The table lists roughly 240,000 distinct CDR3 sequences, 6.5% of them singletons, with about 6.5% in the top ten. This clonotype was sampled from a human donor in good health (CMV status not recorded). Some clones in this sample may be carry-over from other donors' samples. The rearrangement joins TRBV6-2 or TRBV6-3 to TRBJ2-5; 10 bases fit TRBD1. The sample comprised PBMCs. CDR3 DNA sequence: TGTGCCAGCAGTTACTCGATCTCGGGACAGGGGTACCAAGAGACCCAGTACTTC. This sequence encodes CASSYSISGQGYQETQYF.